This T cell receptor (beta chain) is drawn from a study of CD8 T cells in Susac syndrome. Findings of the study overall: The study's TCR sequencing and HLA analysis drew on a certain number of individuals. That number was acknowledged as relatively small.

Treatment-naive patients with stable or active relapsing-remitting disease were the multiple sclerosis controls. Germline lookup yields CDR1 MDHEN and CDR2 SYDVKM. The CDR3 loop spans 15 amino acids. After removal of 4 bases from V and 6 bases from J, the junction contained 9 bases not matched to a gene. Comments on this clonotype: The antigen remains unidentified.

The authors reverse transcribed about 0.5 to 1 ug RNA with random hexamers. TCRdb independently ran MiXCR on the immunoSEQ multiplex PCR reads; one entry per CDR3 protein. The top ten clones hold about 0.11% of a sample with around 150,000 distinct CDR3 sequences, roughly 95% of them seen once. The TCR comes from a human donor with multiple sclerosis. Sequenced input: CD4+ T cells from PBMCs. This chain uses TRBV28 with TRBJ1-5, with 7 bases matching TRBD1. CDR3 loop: CASSSYLQGTQPQHF. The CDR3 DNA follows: TGTGCCAGCAGTTCGTACCTACAGGGGACTCAGCCCCAGCATTTT.